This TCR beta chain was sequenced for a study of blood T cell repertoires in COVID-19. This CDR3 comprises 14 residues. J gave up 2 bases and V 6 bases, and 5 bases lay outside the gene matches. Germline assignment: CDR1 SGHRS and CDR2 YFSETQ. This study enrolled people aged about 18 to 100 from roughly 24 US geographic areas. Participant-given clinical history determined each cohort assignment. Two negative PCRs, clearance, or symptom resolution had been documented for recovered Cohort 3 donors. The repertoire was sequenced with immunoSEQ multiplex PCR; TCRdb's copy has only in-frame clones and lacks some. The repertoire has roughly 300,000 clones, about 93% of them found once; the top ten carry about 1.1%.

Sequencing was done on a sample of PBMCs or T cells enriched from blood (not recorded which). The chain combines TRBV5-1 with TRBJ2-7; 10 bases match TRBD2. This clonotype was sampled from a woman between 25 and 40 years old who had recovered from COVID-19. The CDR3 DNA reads TGCGCCAGCAACCTAGCGGGAGACCCCTACGAGCAGTACTTC. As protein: CASNLAGDPYEQYF.